This T cell receptor beta chain appears in the sequencing data of a study of T cell responses to AZD1222 COVID-19 vaccine. The repertoire was sequenced with immunoSEQ multiplex PCR; TCRdb's copy has only in-frame clones and lacks some. This sample has about 110,000 clones; around nine tenths occur once, and the top ten carry about 6.6%. In the case of this clone: Its matching antigen is unknown.

The study's findings and limits: Sampling that yielded the repertoires occurred only after the peak T cell response. Donors were largely white British and mainly female; clonal diversity was possibly underestimated. Of the AZD1222 recipients, only 5 to 7 were seropositive at baseline.

From germline, CDR1 is SGHAT and CDR2 FQDESV (reference sequence). This CDR3 is 16 amino acids long. V shed 5 bases and J 7 bases; nucleotides not matched to a gene: 8. The sequence was collected from an adult who received the AZD1222 COVID-19 vaccine. Sequenced here: peripheral blood, sampled 28 days after the second AZD1222 dose. The rearrangement uses TRBV11-1 and TRBJ2-1; TRBD2 agrees at 13 bases. Here the CDR3 DNA reads TGTGCCAGCAGCCCTAGACTAGCGGGGGGCCGAAATGAGCAGTTCTTC. This translates into CASSPRLAGGRNEQFF.